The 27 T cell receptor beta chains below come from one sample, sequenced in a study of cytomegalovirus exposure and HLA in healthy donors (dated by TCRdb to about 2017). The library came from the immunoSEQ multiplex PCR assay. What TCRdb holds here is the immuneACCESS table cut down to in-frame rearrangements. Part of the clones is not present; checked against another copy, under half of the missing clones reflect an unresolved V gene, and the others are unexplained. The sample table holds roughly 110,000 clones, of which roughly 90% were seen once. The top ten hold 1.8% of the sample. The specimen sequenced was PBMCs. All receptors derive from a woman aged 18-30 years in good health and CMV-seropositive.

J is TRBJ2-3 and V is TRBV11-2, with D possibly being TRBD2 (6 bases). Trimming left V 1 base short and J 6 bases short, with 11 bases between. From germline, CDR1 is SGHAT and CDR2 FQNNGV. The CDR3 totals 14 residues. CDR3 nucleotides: TGTGCCAGCAGCTTAGCGGGGGTTTTCGATACGCAGTATTTT. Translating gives CASSLAGVFDTQYF. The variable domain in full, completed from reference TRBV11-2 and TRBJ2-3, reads EAGVAQSPRYKIIEKRQSVAFWCNPISGHATLYWYQQILGQGPKLLIQFQNNGVVDDSQLPKDRFSAERLKGVDSTLKIQPAKLEDSAVYLCASSLAGVFDTQYFGPGTRLTVL.

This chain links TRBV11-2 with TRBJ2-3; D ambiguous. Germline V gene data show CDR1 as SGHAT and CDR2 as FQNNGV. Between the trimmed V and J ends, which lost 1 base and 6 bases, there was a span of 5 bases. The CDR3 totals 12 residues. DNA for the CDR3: TGTGCCAGCAGCTTAGGGGCGGATACGCAGTATTTT. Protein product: CASSLGADTQYF.

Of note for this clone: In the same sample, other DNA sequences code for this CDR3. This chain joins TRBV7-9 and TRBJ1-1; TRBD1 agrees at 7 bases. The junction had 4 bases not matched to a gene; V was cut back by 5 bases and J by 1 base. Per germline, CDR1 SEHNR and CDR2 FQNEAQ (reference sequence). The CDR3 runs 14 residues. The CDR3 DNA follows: TGTGCCAGCAGCCTAGGACAGGCGAACACTGAAGCTTTCTTT. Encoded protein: CASSLGQANTEAFF.

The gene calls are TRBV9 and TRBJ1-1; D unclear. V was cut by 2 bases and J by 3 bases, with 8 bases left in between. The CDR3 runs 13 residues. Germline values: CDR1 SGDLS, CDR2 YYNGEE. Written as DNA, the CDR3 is TGTGCCAGCAGCGTGAGGGCTGACACTGAAGCTTTCTTT. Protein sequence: CASSVRADTEAFF.

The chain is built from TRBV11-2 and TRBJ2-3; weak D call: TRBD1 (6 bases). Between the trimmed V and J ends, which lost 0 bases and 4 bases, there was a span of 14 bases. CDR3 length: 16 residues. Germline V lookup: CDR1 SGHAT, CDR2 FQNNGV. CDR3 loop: CASSLDRNRAADTQYF. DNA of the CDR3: TGTGCCAGCAGCTTAGACCGAAACAGGGCGGCAGATACGCAGTATTTT.

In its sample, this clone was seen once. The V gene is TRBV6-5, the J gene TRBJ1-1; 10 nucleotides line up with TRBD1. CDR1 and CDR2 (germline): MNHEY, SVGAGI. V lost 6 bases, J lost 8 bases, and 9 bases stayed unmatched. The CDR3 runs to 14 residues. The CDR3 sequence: CASSSGTGVWEAFF. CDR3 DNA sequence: TGTGCCAGCAGCTCCGGGACAGGGGTCTGGGAAGCTTTCTTT.

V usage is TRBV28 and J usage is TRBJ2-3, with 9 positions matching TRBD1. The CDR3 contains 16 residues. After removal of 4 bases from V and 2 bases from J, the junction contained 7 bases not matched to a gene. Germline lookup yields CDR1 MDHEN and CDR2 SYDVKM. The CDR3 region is CASSSGTGLNTDTQYF. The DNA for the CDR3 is TGTGCCAGCAGTTCTGGGACAGGGTTGAACACAGATACGCAGTATTTT.

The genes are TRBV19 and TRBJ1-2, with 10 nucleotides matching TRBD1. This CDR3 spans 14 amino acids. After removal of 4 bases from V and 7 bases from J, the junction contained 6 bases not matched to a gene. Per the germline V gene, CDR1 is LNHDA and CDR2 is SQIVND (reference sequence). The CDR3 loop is CASSTDRGLGGYTF. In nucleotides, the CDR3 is TGTGCCAGTAGTACCGACAGGGGGCTCGGTGGCTACACCTTC.

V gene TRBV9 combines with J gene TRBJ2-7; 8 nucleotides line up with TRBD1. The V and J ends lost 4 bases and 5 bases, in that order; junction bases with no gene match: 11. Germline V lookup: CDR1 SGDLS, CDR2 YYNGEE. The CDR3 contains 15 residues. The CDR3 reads CASSKLQGAVDEQYF. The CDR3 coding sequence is TGTGCCAGCAGCAAGCTCCAGGGGGCAGTTGACGAGCAGTACTTC. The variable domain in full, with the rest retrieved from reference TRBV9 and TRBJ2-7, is DSGVTQTPKHLITATGQRVTLRCSPRSGDLSVYWYQQSLDQGLQFLIQYYNGEERAKGNILERFSAQQFPDLHSELNLSSLELGDSALYFCASSKLQGAVDEQYFGPGTRLTVT.

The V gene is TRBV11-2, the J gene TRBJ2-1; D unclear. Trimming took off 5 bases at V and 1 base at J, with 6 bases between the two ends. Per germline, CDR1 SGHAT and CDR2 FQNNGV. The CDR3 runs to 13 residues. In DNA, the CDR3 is TGTGCCAGCAGCCCCGGTTCCTACAATGAGCAGTTCTTC. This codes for CASSPGSYNEQFF.

The CDR3 sequence is CATQLTGDAQPQHF. DNA for the CDR3: TGTGCCACTCAGCTAACAGGGGACGCTCAGCCCCAGCATTTT. The chain uses TRBV2 and TRBJ1-5, with 7 bases fitting TRBD1. The germline V gene has CDR1 SNHLY and CDR2 FYNNEI. The CDR3 runs 14 residues. The ends lost 10 bases at V and 6 bases at J; junction bases unmatched: 12.

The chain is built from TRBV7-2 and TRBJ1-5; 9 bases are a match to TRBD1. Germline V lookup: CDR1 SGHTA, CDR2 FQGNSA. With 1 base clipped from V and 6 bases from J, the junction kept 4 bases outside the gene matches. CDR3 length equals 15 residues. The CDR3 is CASSLEQGAAQPQHF. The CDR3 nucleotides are TGTGCCAGCAGCTTAGAACAGGGGGCTGCTCAGCCCCAGCATTTT.

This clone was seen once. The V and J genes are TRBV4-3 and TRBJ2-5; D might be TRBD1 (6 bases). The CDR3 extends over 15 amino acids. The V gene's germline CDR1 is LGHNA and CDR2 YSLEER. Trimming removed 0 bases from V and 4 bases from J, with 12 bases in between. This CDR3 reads CASSQDWQGRETQYF. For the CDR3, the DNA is TGCGCCAGCAGCCAAGATTGGCAGGGGAGAGAGACCCAGTACTTC.

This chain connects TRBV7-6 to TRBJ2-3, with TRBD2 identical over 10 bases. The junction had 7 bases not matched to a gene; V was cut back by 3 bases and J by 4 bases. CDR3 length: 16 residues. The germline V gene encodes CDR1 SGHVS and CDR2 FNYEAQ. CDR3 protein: CASSFIAGGGSDTQYF. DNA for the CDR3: TGTGCCAGCAGCTTCATAGCGGGGGGTGGGTCAGATACGCAGTATTTT.

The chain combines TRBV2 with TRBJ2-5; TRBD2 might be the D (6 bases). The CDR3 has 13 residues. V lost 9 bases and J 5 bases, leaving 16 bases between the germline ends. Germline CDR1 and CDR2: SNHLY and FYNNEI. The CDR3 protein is CARSQLAGETQYF. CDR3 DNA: TGTGCCAGATCTCAACTAGCCGGTGAGACCCAGTACTTC.

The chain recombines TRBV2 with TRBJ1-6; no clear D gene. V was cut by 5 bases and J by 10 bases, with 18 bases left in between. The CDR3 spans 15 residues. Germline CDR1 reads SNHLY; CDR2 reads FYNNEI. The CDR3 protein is CASSPLYEPRSPLHF. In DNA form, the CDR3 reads TGTGCCAGCAGTCCACTGTATGAACCGAGGTCACCCCTCCACTTT.

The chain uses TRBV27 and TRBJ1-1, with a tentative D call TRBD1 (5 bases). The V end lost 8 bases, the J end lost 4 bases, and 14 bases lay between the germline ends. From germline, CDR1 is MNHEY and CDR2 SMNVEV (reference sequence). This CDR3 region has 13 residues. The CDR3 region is CASGSRGGTEAFF. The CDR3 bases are TGTGCCAGCGGCTCTAGGGGAGGCACTGAAGCTTTCTTT.

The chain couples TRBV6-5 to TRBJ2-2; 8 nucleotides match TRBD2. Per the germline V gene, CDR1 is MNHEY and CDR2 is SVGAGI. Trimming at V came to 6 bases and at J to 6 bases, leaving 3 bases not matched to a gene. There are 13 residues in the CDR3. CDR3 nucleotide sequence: TGTGCCAGCAGGGGACTAGTCCCCGGGGAGCTGTTTTTT. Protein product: CASRGLVPGELFF.

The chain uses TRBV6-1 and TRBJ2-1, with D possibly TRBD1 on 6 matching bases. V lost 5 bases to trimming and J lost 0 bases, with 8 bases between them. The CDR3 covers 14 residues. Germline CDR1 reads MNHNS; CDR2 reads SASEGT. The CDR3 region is CASSRDNSYNEQFF. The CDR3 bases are TGTGCCAGCAGTCGGGACAACTCCTACAATGAGCAGTTCTTC.

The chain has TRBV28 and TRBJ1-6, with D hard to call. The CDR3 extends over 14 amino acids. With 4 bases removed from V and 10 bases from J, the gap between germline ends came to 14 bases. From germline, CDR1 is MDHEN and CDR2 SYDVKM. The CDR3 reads CASSSTVGSSPLHF. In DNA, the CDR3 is TGTGCCAGCAGTTCTACAGTCGGGAGCTCACCCCTCCACTTT.

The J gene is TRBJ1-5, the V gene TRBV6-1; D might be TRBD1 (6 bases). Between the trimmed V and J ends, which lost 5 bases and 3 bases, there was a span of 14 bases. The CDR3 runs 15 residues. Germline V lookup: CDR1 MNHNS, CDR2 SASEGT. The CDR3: CASSPGGDNNQPQHF. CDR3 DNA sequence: TGTGCCAGCAGTCCGGGGGGGGACAACAATCAGCCCCAGCATTTT.

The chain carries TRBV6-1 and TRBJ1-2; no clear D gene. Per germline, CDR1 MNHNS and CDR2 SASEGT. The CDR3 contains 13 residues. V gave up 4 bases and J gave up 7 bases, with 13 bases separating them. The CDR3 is CASSVEGVGGYTF. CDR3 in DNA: TGTGCCAGCAGTGTGGAGGGCGTGGGTGGCTACACCTTC.

CDR3: CASSLSGQGNSPLHF. DNA of the CDR3: TGTGCCAGTAGTCTATCGGGACAGGGAAATTCACCCCTCCACTTT. This chain joins TRBV19 and TRBJ1-6, with TRBD1 matching 9 bases. Germline CDR1 reads LNHDA; CDR2 reads SQIVND (reference sequence). CDR3 length equals 15 residues. V lost 5 bases and J lost 7; bases outside the gene matches: 6.

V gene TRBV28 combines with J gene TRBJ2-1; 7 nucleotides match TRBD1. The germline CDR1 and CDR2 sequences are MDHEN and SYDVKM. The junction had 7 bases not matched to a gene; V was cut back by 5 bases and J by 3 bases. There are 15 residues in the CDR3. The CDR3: CASSPGQSNYNEQFF. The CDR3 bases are TGTGCCAGCAGTCCGGGACAGAGCAACTACAATGAGCAGTTCTTC.

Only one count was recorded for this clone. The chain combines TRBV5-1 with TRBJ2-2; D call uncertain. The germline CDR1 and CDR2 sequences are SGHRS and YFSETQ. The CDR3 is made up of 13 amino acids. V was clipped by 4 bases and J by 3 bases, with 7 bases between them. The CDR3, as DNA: TGCGCCAGCAGCCCCCTAGACACCGGGGAGCTGTTTTTT. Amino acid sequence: CASSPLDTGELFF.

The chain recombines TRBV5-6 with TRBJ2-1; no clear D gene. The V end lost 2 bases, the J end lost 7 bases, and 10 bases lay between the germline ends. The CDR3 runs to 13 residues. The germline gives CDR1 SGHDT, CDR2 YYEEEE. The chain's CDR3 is CASSLDTLNEQFF. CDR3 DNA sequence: TGTGCCAGCAGCTTAGACACCTTGAATGAGCAGTTCTTC.

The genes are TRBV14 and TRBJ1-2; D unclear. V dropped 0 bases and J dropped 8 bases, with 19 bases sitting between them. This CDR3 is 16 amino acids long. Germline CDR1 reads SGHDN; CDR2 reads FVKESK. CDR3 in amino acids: CASSQDRRGMLRGYTF. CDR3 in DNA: TGTGCCAGCAGCCAAGATCGTCGGGGAATGTTGAGGGGCTACACCTTC. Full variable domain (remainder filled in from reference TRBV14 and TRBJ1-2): EAGVTQFPSHSVIEKGQTVTLRCDPISGHDNLYWYRRVMGKEIKFLLHFVKESKQDESGMPNNRFLAERTGGTYSTLKVQPAELEDSGVYFCASSQDRRGMLRGYTFGSGTRLTVV.